The clone carrying this TCR beta chain was picked up a small number of times. Its antigen is not known. At one of its ends the junction is not consistent with the germline gene, which may arise from a read error. Germline loops: CDR1 SSHAT, CDR2 FNYEAQ (reference sequence). This CDR3 is 14 amino acids long. From the 5' RACE reads, TCRdb called clonotypes with MiXCR, one entry per CDR3 protein. This table holds 340,000 or so distinct CDR3 sequences, around 12% found once. This record comes from a study of T cells after yellow fever vaccination. Study findings and constraints: Although the secondary response was weaker, it peaked faster, at day 5 versus 15.

The sample in question was CD4+ T cells sorted from PBMCs, obtained 15 days after the yellow fever booster vaccination. The clonotype was recovered from a man between 18 and 29 years old who received the YFV17D yellow fever vaccine. The chain has TRBV7-7 and TRBJ2-5, with D perhaps TRBD2 (5 bases). The DNA of the CDR3 is TGTGCTAGCAGCTTATTCCTAGCCAAAGAGACCCAGTACTTC. This codes for CASSLFLAKETQYF.